This T cell receptor beta chain was profiled in a study of T cells in Graves' hyperthyroidism and ophthalmopathy (dated by TCRdb to the late 2010s). The study in broad terms: Peripheral blood was sampled at the time of initial diagnosis, prior to any treatment. In addition, the study compared T-cell repertoires in thyroid tissue and in blood from six Graves' hyperthyroidism patients. Following sampling, methimazole starting at 30 mg daily was given to hyperthyroidism patients, and high-dose intravenous methylprednisolone was given to ophthalmopathy patients. The paper describes TCR Vbeta CDR3 sequencing of 120 to 150 peripheral blood samples, made up of fewer than 50 ophthalmopathy patients, roughly 80 hyperthyroidism patients and 17 progressor patients. TCR V-J signatures able to tell the groups apart were searched for in a discovery cohort of more than 90 patients, of whom more than 40 had Graves' ophthalmopathy and about 60 had stable Graves' hyperthyroidism. The 100 discovery patients were randomly divided into training and test sets at a 7:3 ratio. Prospective prediction of ophthalmopathy was tested in an independent validation cohort consisting of roughly 19 hyperthyroidism patients and around 17 patients who later progressed to ophthalmopathy. What the study reported, not specific to this receptor: Most expanded thyroid clonotypes (frequency above 0.001) were also detected in blood, a finding suggesting that blood repertoires may reflect thyroid immune responses. During validation, the model predicted progression to ophthalmopathy a median of roughly 7.1 months ahead of onset, with 70.59% sensitivity and almost 75% specificity. Ophthalmopathy was separated from stable hyperthyroidism by a 13 V-J signature model, with just over 85% sensitivity and roughly 81% specificity obtained in cross-validation and 80%/75% obtained in testing. Sample size was not statistically predetermined, and blinding of investigators to group allocation was not performed.

There are many counts of this clonotype. The antigen it recognizes is unknown. One base away there is no much larger clone; base qualities are not given. Moderately to severely active disease, a Clinical Activity Score of at least 3, a NOSPECS grade of at least 4, and a duration under 3 months were present in ophthalmopathy patients. Exclusion was applied to patients with uncontrolled infections, other autoimmune diseases, pregnancy or lactation. Diagnoses were established on the basis of clinical symptoms, serum thyroxine and TRAb, thyroid ultrasound, and orbital computed tomography. PBMCs were isolated from approximately 10 ml of fresh peripheral blood by Ficoll-Paque density gradient centrifugation. Total RNA was extracted using Trizol reagent, and RNA quality was assessed on an Agilent 2100 Bioanalyzer. The TCR beta CDR3 regions were amplified from the RNA transcripts. For the first round of RT-PCR on the TCR CDR3, the HTBI primer set was used together with the Qiagen OneStep RT-PCR kit. The libraries were constructed in a second round of multiplex PCR and then size-selected and purified. Paired-end sequencing of the libraries was performed with 100 bp reads on an Illumina HiSeq2000. The authors' analysis ran thus. Raw data were processed with SOAPnuke, discarding reads with adapters, uncalled bases, mean Phred below 15, or no exact constant-primer or identifier match. High-quality paired reads were merged using COPE v1.2.5, and each unique nucleotide sequence was defined as a clonotype. MiTCR v1.1 was used to align clonotypes to the IMGT TRBV, TRBD and TRBJ reference segments. The analysis included only V-J combinations with a frequency above 0.0001, which together covered 99.2% of the repertoires. A TCS score was defined as the ratio of F50 (clonal expansion) to E x V (chaos), with BLOSUM62-based TCRdist applied between CDR3 peptides within each V-J. Welch's t-statistics and random forest reduced 514 V-J features to some 14, which were used in a naive Bayes classifier (R e1071). TCRdb itself trimmed the public reads at Q25 with fastp, ran MiXCR and retained productive beta chains. CDR3 protein sequences are deduplicated, and each keeps its most common genes and DNA. The V and J calls, along with clone size, are taken from TCRdb and not from the paper's own processing. For this sample the table gives about 350,000 distinct CDR3 sequences, of which 15% to 20% were detected only once. Around 16% of the sample is in the top ten clones.

CDR1 and CDR2 are drawn from the germline V gene: SQVTM, ANQGSEA. There are 16 amino acids in the CDR3, from cysteine to phenylalanine inclusive. The retained sequence is limited to the CDR3, 48 bases, with the frame set at the first base. Trimming removed 4 bases from V and 0 bases from J; the gene matches leave 9 bases unexplained. This TCR was sampled from a woman aged 40 to 50 with Graves' ophthalmopathy. The rearrangement combines TRBV29-1 with TRBJ2-5; the central 9 bases match TRBD2. The specimen was blood. CDR3 loop: CSVVASGMRYQETQYF. The DNA is as follows: TGCAGCGTTGTAGCTAGCGGGATGAGGTACCAAGAGACCCAGTACTTC.